This T cell receptor beta chain was captured in a study of T cells in Graves' hyperthyroidism and ophthalmopathy (dated by TCRdb to between 2019 and 2020). With regard to the full study: Peripheral blood samples were taken at the time of initial diagnosis, prior to any treatment. In about six Graves' hyperthyroidism patients, the study also compared T-cell repertoires from thyroid tissue with T-cell repertoires from blood. An independent validation cohort of around 19 hyperthyroidism patients and some 15 patients who later progressed to ophthalmopathy tested prospective prediction of ophthalmopathy. The paper reports TCR Vbeta CDR3 sequencing of 135 peripheral blood samples: over 40 ophthalmopathy, some 80 hyperthyroidism and approximately 17 progressor patients. Following sampling, methimazole starting at 30 mg daily was given to hyperthyroidism patients, and high-dose intravenous methylprednisolone was given to ophthalmopathy patients. The 85 to 100 discovery patients were randomly split 7:3 into training and test sets. A discovery cohort of roughly 96 patients, about 40 with Graves' ophthalmopathy and approximately 60 with stable Graves' hyperthyroidism, was used to find distinguishing TCR V-J signatures.

Concerning this clonotype: The specificity of this receptor is unknown. Base quality data are lacking; no much larger clone is found one base away.

The paper as a whole reports these results and caveats: No statistical method was used to set the sample size in advance, and investigators knew the group allocation. A model built on a 13 V-J signature distinguished ophthalmopathy from stable hyperthyroidism, reaching around 90% sensitivity and approximately 81% specificity in cross-validation and 80%/75% in testing. In validation, the model predicted progression to ophthalmopathy a median of around 6.5 months before onset, with roughly 71% sensitivity and 72.22% specificity. Most expanded thyroid clonotypes (frequency above 0.001) were also detected in blood, a finding suggesting that blood repertoires may reflect thyroid immune responses.

The TCR beta CDR3 regions were amplified from RNA transcripts. A first-round RT-PCR of the TCR CDR3 used the HTBI primer set with the Qiagen OneStep RT-PCR kit. The libraries were constructed in a second round of multiplex PCR and then size-selected and purified. Libraries were sequenced paired-end with 100 bp reads on an Illumina HiSeq2000. As for the original processing: SOAPnuke was used to process the raw data, throwing out any read that contained adapters or uncalled bases, had a mean Phred below 15, or lacked an exact constant-primer or identifier match. High-quality paired reads were merged using COPE v1.2.5, and each unique nucleotide sequence was defined as a clonotype. MiTCR v1.1 was used to align clonotypes to the IMGT TRBV, TRBD and TRBJ reference segments. The analysis included only V-J combinations with a frequency above 0.0001, which together covered roughly 99% of the repertoires. The TCS score was defined as the ratio of F50 (clonal expansion) to E x V (chaos), calculated using BLOSUM62-based TCRdist between CDR3 peptides within each V-J. Welch's t-statistics and random forest reduced fewer than 600 V-J features to about 12, which were used in a naive Bayes classifier (R e1071). The similarity between thyroid and blood repertoires was quantified using the Morisita-Horn index. The public reads were reprocessed in TCRdb via fastp at Q25 and MiXCR, keeping in-frame beta chains. When rows share a CDR3 protein, they turn into one entry using the most common DNA and genes. It is TCRdb's table, rather than the study itself, that gives the V and J calls and clone size. The sample table shows hundreds of thousands of distinct CDR3 sequences, and roughly 14% are seen once. The ten largest clonotypes hold 3.5% to 4.5% of the sample.

In the ophthalmopathy patients, disease was moderately to severely active, with a Clinical Activity Score of 3 or more, a NOSPECS grade of 4 or more, and a duration of less than 3 months. Any patient with an uncontrolled infection, another autoimmune disease, pregnancy or lactation was excluded. Clinical symptoms, serum thyroxine and TRAb, thyroid ultrasound, and orbital computed tomography formed the basis for the diagnoses. Ficoll-Paque density gradient centrifugation was used to isolate PBMCs from about 9.4 ml of fresh peripheral blood. Trizol reagent was used to extract total RNA, and RNA quality was then checked on an Agilent 2100 Bioanalyzer. CDR3 length: 15 amino acids, cysteine to phenylalanine. The CDR3 DNA has 45 bases and is translated from base 1. Taken from the germline V gene (reference sequence), the CDR1 and CDR2 loops are LGHDT and YNNKEL. Between the V and J ends, shortened by 1 base and 4 bases respectively, the junction contains 11 bases.

The sequenced sample consisted of blood. The rearranged chain carries TRBV3-1 and TRBJ2-4; the D assignment is uncertain and may be TRBD1 or TRBD2, with 5 bases supporting each. This TCR was sampled from a woman between 40 and 50 years old with Graves' ophthalmopathy. CDR3 region: CASSQVQRGKNIQYF. In nucleotide form, the sequence is TGTGCCAGCAGCCAAGTCCAGAGGGGTAAAAACATTCAGTACTTC. Joined to the reference TRBV3-1 and TRBJ2-4 proteins, this CDR3 gives the full variable domain: DTAVSQTPKYLVTQMGNDKSIKCEQNLGHDTMYWYKQDSKKFLKIMFSYNNKELIINETVPNRFSPKSPDKAHLNLHINSLELGDSAVYFCASSQVQRGKNIQYFGAGTRLSVL.